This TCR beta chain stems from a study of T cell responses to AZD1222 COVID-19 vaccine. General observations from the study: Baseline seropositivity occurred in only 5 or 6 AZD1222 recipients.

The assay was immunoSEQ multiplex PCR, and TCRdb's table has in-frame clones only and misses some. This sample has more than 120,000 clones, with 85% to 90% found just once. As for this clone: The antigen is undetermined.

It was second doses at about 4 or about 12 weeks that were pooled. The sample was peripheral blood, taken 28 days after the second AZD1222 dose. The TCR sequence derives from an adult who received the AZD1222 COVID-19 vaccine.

CDR3 nucleotides: TGTGCCAGTAGTATCACTAGTGCCTATGGCTACACCTTC. Amino acids: CASSITSAYGYTF. The chain is built from TRBV19 and TRBJ1-2, with D unresolved. V was pared by 3 bases and J by 4 bases, with 9 bases between. CDR3 size: 13 residues. The germline CDR1 and CDR2 sequences are LNHDA and SQIVND (reference sequence).